This T cell receptor beta chain was sequenced during a study of PD-L1 blockade in urothelial cancer. The CDR3 contains 12 residues. Trimming took 6 bases from V and 3 from J; bases not matched to a gene: 2. In germline, CDR1 is ENHRY, CDR2 SYGVKD. This clone was observed a few times. Sample time point: peripheral blood 6 weeks after treatment start. The method was immunoSEQ multiplex PCR; TCRdb's version includes in-frame clones alone and lacks a portion of them. This table has around 40,000 clones, roughly four fifths appearing once. V is TRBV10-3 and J is TRBJ2-7, with TRBD1 identical over 7 bases. This receptor was obtained from a man between 60 and 70 years old with urothelial cancer. The sample consisted of PBMCs, taken around atezolizumab (anti-PD-L1) treatment. In DNA form, the CDR3 reads TGTGCCATCAGGGGACAGCGCTACGAGCAGTACTTC. Residues: CAIRGQRYEQYF.